A single sample gave rise to the 14 T cell receptor beta chains below, sequenced in a study of T cell responses to AZD1222 COVID-19 vaccine. Some clones are missing from TCRdb's copy, which holds only in-frame ones; the method was immunoSEQ multiplex PCR. The data show about 60,000 clones, roughly 85% seen once. This sample comprised peripheral blood, obtained on day 0 of AZD1222 vaccination. The receptors were sampled from an adult in good health.

This clone is medium-sized by share. This chain connects TRBV28 to TRBJ1-5, with 12 bases lining up with TRBD1. CDR3 length: 16 residues. J lost 7 bases, V lost 2 bases, and 6 bases had no gene match. Germline V gives CDR1 MDHEN, CDR2 SYDVKM. The CDR3 sequence is CASSLRGQGAGQPQHF. In DNA form, the CDR3 reads TGTGCCAGCAGTTTAAGGGGACAGGGGGCAGGCCAGCCCCAGCATTTT.

Of note for this clone: Distinct nucleotide sequences in the sample also encode this CDR3. This chain links TRBV27 with TRBJ1-4; TRBD1 matches 7 bases. The CDR3 contains 14 residues. After removal of 6 bases from V and 4 bases from J, the junction contained 5 bases not matched to a gene. Germline V lookup: CDR1 MNHEY, CDR2 SMNVEV (reference sequence). CDR3: CASSPRQGNEKLFF. As DNA, the CDR3 is TGTGCCAGCAGCCCCCGACAGGGTAATGAAAAACTGTTTTTT.

J is TRBJ1-4 and V is TRBV15; D remains unclear. The CDR3 consists of 12 residues. The germline V and J ends were trimmed by 1 base and 14 bases, with 11 bases remaining between them. Germline-derived CDR1 and CDR2 are LNHNV and YYDKDF (reference sequence). The CDR3 region has the DNA TGTGCCACCAGCAGAGGTACTAGTCGGCTGTTTTTT. Translation gives CATSRGTSRLFF. The whole variable domain, remainder taken from reference TRBV15 and TRBJ1-4, is DAMVIQNPRYQVTQFGKPVTLSCSQTLNHNVMYWYQQKSSQAPKLLFHYYDKDFNNEADTPDNFQSRRPNTSFCFLDIRSPGLGDTAMYLCATSRGTSRLFFGSGTQLSVL.

The genes are TRBV3-1 (or the pseudogene TRBV3-2) and TRBJ2-1; TRBD2 matches at 11 bases. Germline loops: CDR1 LGHDT, CDR2 YNNKEL (reference sequence). This CDR3 contains 16 residues. V lost 2 bases to trimming and J lost 7 bases; unmatched junction nucleotides: 7. The CDR3 here is CASSQRLAGPGNEQFF. DNA of the CDR3: TGTGCCAGCAGCCAAAGACTAGCGGGGCCAGGTAATGAGCAGTTCTTC.

J is TRBJ2-7 and V is TRBV7-3, with TRBD2 identical over 7 bases. The CDR3 sequence is 13 residues long. Trimming at V came to 2 bases and at J to 4 bases, leaving 2 bases not matched to a gene. CDR1 is SGHTA and CDR2 is FQGTGA in the germline V gene. CDR3 DNA sequence: TGTGCCAGCAGCTTAGGGCGGGGGTACGAGCAGTACTTC. It yields the protein CASSLGRGYEQYF.

J is TRBJ2-2 and V is TRBV13; D tentatively fits TRBD1 or TRBD2 (5 bases each). The germline V gene encodes CDR1 PRHDT and CDR2 FYEKMQ (reference sequence). The CDR3 sequence is 15 residues long. V dropped 4 bases and J dropped 0 bases, with 9 bases sitting between them. The DNA for the CDR3 is TGTGCCAGCAGCTCGGGGCAGACGAACACCGGGGAGCTGTTTTTT. It specifies CASSSGQTNTGELFF.

The chain joins TRBV18 to TRBJ1-6; 10 bases line up with TRBD1. V lost 5 bases and J lost 8; bases outside the gene matches: 6. This CDR3 is built from 15 residues. Germline CDR1 reads KGHSH; CDR2 reads LQKENI. This CDR3 is CASSIRGTGDSPLHF. In DNA form, the CDR3 reads TGTGCCAGCTCAATTAGAGGGACAGGGGATTCACCCCTCCACTTT.

The gene calls are TRBV3-1 (or the pseudogene TRBV3-2) and TRBJ2-7, with a weak D call TRBD1 (5 bases). Germline loops: CDR1 LGHDT, CDR2 YNNKEL (reference sequence). CDR3 length equals 14 residues. V was clipped by 1 base and J by 5 bases, with 12 bases between them. CDR3 in amino acids: CASSQALPGNEQYF. CDR3 DNA: TGTGCCAGCAGCCAAGCTCTTCCAGGGAACGAGCAGTACTTC.

The chain recombines TRBV19 with TRBJ1-5, with TRBD1 matching 9 bases. The V and J ends lost 3 bases and 5 bases, in that order; junction bases with no gene match: 14. This CDR3 is built from 18 residues. The germline CDR1 and CDR2 sequences are LNHDA and SQIVND (reference sequence). The CDR3: CASSILNVGTGMDQPQHF. CDR3 coding DNA: TGTGCCAGTAGTATTCTTAATGTGGGGACAGGGATGGATCAGCCCCAGCATTTT.

This clone was counted a few times. The rearrangement uses TRBV7-2 and TRBJ1-5; no definite D call. The germline CDR1 and CDR2 sequences are SGHTA and FQGNSA. The ends were cut back, 3 bases at V and 4 bases at J, with 10 bases in the middle. This CDR3 is built from 14 residues. This CDR3 reads CASSFSTLNQPQHF. The CDR3 coding sequence is TGTGCCAGCAGCTTCTCGACCTTGAATCAGCCCCAGCATTTT.

The rearrangement uses TRBV5-4 and TRBJ2-7; TRBD1 aligns across 11 bases. Germline values: CDR1 SGHNT, CDR2 YYREEE (reference sequence). With V trimmed by 3 bases and J by 12 bases, 5 bases remained unmatched. CDR3 length equals 12 residues. DNA for the CDR3: TGTGCCAGCAGCTCCCGGGACAGGGGGTGGTACTTC. Translated, it gives CASSSRDRGWYF.

The CDR3: CASSKGVTEAFF. In nucleotides, the CDR3 is TGTGCCAGCAGTAAGGGAGTAACTGAAGCTTTCTTT. This chain links TRBV27 with TRBJ1-1; no clear D gene. In germline, CDR1 is MNHEY, CDR2 SMNVEV (reference sequence). The CDR3 runs to 12 residues. Trimming took off 5 bases at V and 5 bases at J, with 9 bases between the two ends.

The CDR3 DNA follows: TGTGCCACCAGCAGAGAAAATCTAGCAATGGGCGGGGGAAATCAGCCCCAGCATTTT. It is translated as CATSRENLAMGGGNQPQHF. The chain is built from TRBV15 and TRBJ1-5; the D gene is possibly TRBD1 (5 bases). The CDR3 spans 19 residues. In germline, CDR1 is LNHNV, CDR2 YYDKDF (reference sequence). V was clipped by 0 bases and J by 4 bases, with 22 bases between them. Based on the CDR3 plus reference TRBV15 and TRBJ1-5, the full variable domain is DAMVIQNPRYQVTQFGKPVTLSCSQTLNHNVMYWYQQKSSQAPKLLFHYYDKDFNNEADTPDNFQSRRPNTSFCFLDIRSPGLGDTAMYLCATSRENLAMGGGNQPQHFGDGTRLSIL.

In this sample, this clone turned up a few times. V gene TRBV4-2 combines with J gene TRBJ2-5; tentative D call: TRBD1 (6 bases). Germline CDR1 reads LGHNA; CDR2 reads YNFKEQ. The CDR3 is 13 residues long. Trimming shortened V by 1 base and J by 3 bases, and 6 bases separated the two germline ends. CDR3 loop: CASSQGDKETQYF. DNA for the CDR3: TGTGCCAGCAGCCAAGGGGACAAAGAGACCCAGTACTTC.